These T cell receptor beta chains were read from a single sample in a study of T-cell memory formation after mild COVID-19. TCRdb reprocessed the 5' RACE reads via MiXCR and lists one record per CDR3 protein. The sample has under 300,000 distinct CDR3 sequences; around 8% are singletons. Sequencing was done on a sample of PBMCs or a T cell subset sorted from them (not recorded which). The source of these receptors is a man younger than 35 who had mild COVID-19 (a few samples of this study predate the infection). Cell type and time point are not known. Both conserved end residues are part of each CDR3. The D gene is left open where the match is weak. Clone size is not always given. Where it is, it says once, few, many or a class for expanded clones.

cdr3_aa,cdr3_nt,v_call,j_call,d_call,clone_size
CASSHRGDTEAFF,TGTGCCAGCAGTCACAGGGGGGACACTGAAGCTTTCTTT,TRBV6-5,TRBJ1-1,TRBD1,-
CASSLIGQGSGYGYTF,TGTGCCAGCAGTTTAATCGGGCAGGGAAGCGGCTATGGCTACACCTTC,TRBV12-3/TRBV12-4,TRBJ1-2,-,few
CASSEGHSVGTEAFF,TGTGCCAGCAGTGAGGGCCACTCGGTTGGCACTGAAGCTTTCTTT,TRBV25-1,TRBJ1-1,-,few
CASSHGGTPRDTQYF,TGCGCCAGCAGTCATGGGGGGACTCCTAGAGATACGCAGTATTTT,TRBV5-1,TRBJ2-3,-,few
CASSLGVGLRNEQYF,TGTGCCAGCAGCTTAGGGGTAGGGTTGAGGAACGAGCAGTACTTC,TRBV7-8,TRBJ2-7,-,-
CASSAGLAVQETQYF,TGTGCCAGCAGTGCGGGACTAGCGGTCCAAGAGACCCAGTACTTC,TRBV6-5,TRBJ2-5,TRBD2,-
CASSQDSRGGGDEQFF,TGCGCCAGCAGCCAAGATTCGCGGGGGGGCGGAGATGAGCAGTTCTTC,TRBV4-3,TRBJ2-1,TRBD2,-
CASSGQAQGYTF,TGTGCCAGCAGCGGACAGGCGCAAGGCTACACCTTC,TRBV12-3/TRBV12-4,TRBJ1-2,TRBD1,-
CASSLRANQPQHF,TGTGCCAGCAGTTTGAGGGCTAATCAGCCCCAGCATTTT,TRBV6-5,TRBJ1-5,-,many
CSAGTGGVPYEQYF,TGCAGTGCCGGAACTGGGGGGGTCCCCTACGAGCAGTACTTC,TRBV20-1,TRBJ2-7,TRBD2,-
CAWFRKENYGYTF,TGTGCCTGGTTTCGAAAGGAAAACTATGGCTACACCTTC,TRBV30,TRBJ1-2,-,few
CASSQVHGDPPTGELFF,TGTGCCAGCAGCCAAGTTCATGGAGACCCCCCGACCGGGGAGCTGTTTTTT,TRBV4-2,TRBJ2-2,-,many
CASSEGTGGWGEQFF,TGTGCCAGCAGCGAGGGGACAGGGGGCTGGGGTGAGCAGTTCTTC,TRBV5-8,TRBJ2-1,TRBD1,many
CASSRGQGFEKLFF,TGTGCCAGCAGCCGGGGACAGGGCTTTGAAAAACTGTTTTTT,TRBV27,TRBJ1-4,TRBD1,few
CASSPGTARLPNEQFF,TGTGCCAGCTCACCCGGGACAGCGAGACTACCAAATGAGCAGTTCTTC,TRBV18,TRBJ2-1,TRBD1,-
CASSSPTGYRWGYTF,TGTGCCAGCAGCTCCCCAACAGGGTACAGGTGGGGCTACACCTTC,TRBV7-2,TRBJ1-2,-,many
CASSTSRDYGYTF,TGTGCCAGTAGTACATCTCGGGACTATGGCTACACCTTC,TRBV19,TRBJ1-2,-,few
CASSLDGPLDTQYF,TGTGCCAGCAGCTTAGATGGTCCTTTGGATACGCAGTATTTT,TRBV7-2,TRBJ2-3,-,few
CASSFGGSSGNTIYF,TGTGCCAGCAGCTTTGGGGGGAGCTCTGGAAACACCATATATTTT,TRBV7-9,TRBJ1-3,-,few
CASSPRTAYQETQYF,TGTGCCAGCTCACCCCGGACAGCCTACCAAGAGACCCAGTACTTC,TRBV18,TRBJ2-5,-,-
CASSPWGGSTDTQYF,TGTGCCAGCAGCCCCTGGGGGGGGAGCACAGATACGCAGTATTTT,TRBV7-8,TRBJ2-3,TRBD2,-
CASSQGGSWQPQHF,TGCGCCAGCAGCCAAGGGGGCTCGTGGCAGCCCCAGCATTTT,TRBV4-1,TRBJ1-5,-,many
CASSDGEQFF,TGTGCCAGCAGTGATGGTGAGCAGTTCTTC,TRBV2,TRBJ2-1,-,few
CASSLVNGYTF,TGTGCCAGTAGCCTCGTCAATGGCTACACCTTC,TRBV12-3/TRBV12-4,TRBJ1-2,-,many
CSVGPDSYNEQFF,TGCAGCGTTGGACCGGACAGCTACAATGAGCAGTTCTTC,TRBV29-1,TRBJ2-1,-,-
CASRRTRLSGTGNTGELFF,TGTGCCAGCAGGAGAACCCGTCTCTCCGGGACAGGGAACACCGGGGAGCTGTTTTTT,TRBV12-3/TRBV12-4,TRBJ2-2,TRBD1,-
CASSPPGGGAYNEQFF,TGTGCCAGCTCACCACCGGGTGGGGGAGCCTACAATGAGCAGTTCTTC,TRBV18,TRBJ2-1,-,-
CASSLGLGIEAFF,TGTGCCAGCAGCTTAGGATTAGGAATTGAAGCTTTCTTT,TRBV5-8,TRBJ1-1,-,-
CASSPLQDDYGYTF,TGTGCCAGCAGCCCCCTCCAGGACGACTATGGCTACACCTTC,TRBV6-5,TRBJ1-2,-,few
CASRKNDGYGYTF,TGTGCCAGCAGGAAGAACGACGGGTATGGCTACACCTTC,TRBV9,TRBJ1-2,-,many
CASTPAGSEAFF,TGTGCCAGCACTCCCGCCGGGAGTGAAGCTTTCTTT,TRBV12-3/TRBV12-4,TRBJ1-1,-,-
CASTFDRGPQPQHF,TGTGCCAGCACCTTTGACAGGGGGCCTCAGCCCCAGCATTTT,TRBV2,TRBJ1-5,TRBD1,-
CASSMWVADTEAFF,TGTGCCAGTAGTATGTGGGTAGCGGACACTGAAGCTTTCTTT,TRBV19,TRBJ1-1,-,many
CASSLMLAGGSDTQYF,TGTGCCAGCAGCTTGATGCTAGCGGGGGGATCAGATACGCAGTATTTT,TRBV5-4,TRBJ2-3,TRBD2,-
CASSTFTDTQYF,TGCGCCAGCAGCACGTTCACAGATACGCAGTATTTT,TRBV5-1,TRBJ2-3,-,-
CASRAEGPEPQHF,TGTGCCAGCAGGGCAGAGGGTCCAGAGCCCCAGCATTTT,TRBV12-3/TRBV12-4,TRBJ1-5,-,few
CASSYSVRSDTQYF,TGTGCCAGCAGTTACTCGGTCCGGTCAGATACGCAGTATTTT,TRBV6-5,TRBJ2-3,-,-
CASSLIQGAKDTQYF,TGTGCCAGCAGTCTAATACAGGGGGCAAAGGATACGCAGTATTTT,TRBV7-2,TRBJ2-3,TRBD1,few
CASTNTTGGTEAFF,TGTGCCAGCACCAATACGACAGGGGGCACTGAAGCTTTCTTT,TRBV12-3/TRBV12-4,TRBJ1-1,TRBD1,many
CASSLAGASQPQHF,TGTGCCAGCAGCTTGGCAGGGGCTAGTCAGCCCCAGCATTTT,TRBV7-9,TRBJ1-5,-,-
CASSVGTGYYEQYF,TGTGCCAGCAGTGTAGGGACAGGCTACTACGAGCAGTACTTC,TRBV2,TRBJ2-7,TRBD1,-
CASSAGRGPTSGANVLTF,TGCGCCAGCAGCGCGGGACGGGGCCCAACATCTGGGGCCAACGTCCTGACTTTC,TRBV5-1,TRBJ2-6,-,few
CASTPSGARTEAFF,TGTGCCAGCACCCCCTCGGGGGCGAGGACTGAAGCTTTCTTT,TRBV12-3/TRBV12-4,TRBJ1-1,-,-
CASSFGGGRPGEQYF,TGTGCCAGCAGCTTTGGAGGGGGGCGTCCTGGCGAGCAGTACTTC,TRBV5-4,TRBJ2-7,-,many
CATSAGGSYNEQFF,TGTGCCACCAGTGCGGGGGGGTCCTACAATGAGCAGTTCTTC,TRBV24-1,TRBJ2-1,TRBD2,-
CASSSGTSGEETQYF,TGTGCCAGCAGCTCCGGGACTAGCGGGGAAGAGACCCAGTACTTC,TRBV12-3/TRBV12-4,TRBJ2-5,TRBD2,few